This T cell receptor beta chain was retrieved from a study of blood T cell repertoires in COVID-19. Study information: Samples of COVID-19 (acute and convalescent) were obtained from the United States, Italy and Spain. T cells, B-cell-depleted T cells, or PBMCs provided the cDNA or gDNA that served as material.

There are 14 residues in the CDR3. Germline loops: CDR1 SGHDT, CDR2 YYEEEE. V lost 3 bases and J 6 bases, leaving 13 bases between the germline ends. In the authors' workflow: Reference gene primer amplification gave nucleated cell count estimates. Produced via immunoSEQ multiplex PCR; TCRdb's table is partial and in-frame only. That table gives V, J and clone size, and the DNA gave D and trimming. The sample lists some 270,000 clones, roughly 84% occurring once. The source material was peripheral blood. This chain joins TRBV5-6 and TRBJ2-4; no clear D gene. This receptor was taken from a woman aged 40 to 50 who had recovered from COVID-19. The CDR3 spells CASSWKFRGNIQYF. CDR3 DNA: TGTGCCAGCAGCTGGAAATTTAGAGGAAACATTCAGTACTTC.